This T cell receptor beta chain was obtained from a study of cytomegalovirus exposure and HLA in healthy donors. Study observations and caveats: Sequencing likely produced, as an artifact, a cluster of highly shared sequence variants.

The CDR3 is made up of 16 amino acids. V was cut by 1 base and J by 3 bases, with 12 bases left in between. The germline V gene has CDR1 SGHVS and CDR2 FQNEAQ. On this clone itself: What it binds is unknown.

The PCR made use of 60 Vbeta and 13 Jbeta primers. TCRdb keeps only in-frame clones here, not all; method: immunoSEQ multiplex PCR. This table holds 130,000 or so clones, 70% to 85% found once. This receptor was obtained from a woman aged 40 to 55 in good health and CMV-seronegative. Sequenced material: PBMCs. This chain links TRBV7-8 with TRBJ2-2; TRBD1 is a possible D gene (5 bases). The CDR3 DNA reads as TGTGCCAGCAGCTTAGTCCCCAGGGAATACACCGGGGAGCTGTTTTTT. It translates to CASSLVPREYTGELFF.